This T cell receptor beta chain was identified in a study of T cell responses to AZD1222 COVID-19 vaccine. Study background: Analysis merged second doses at about 4 or about 12 weeks.

Study-level results: Sampling captured repertoires only after the peak T cell response. Baseline serology detected seropositivity in only a handful of AZD1222 recipients.

Generated by immunoSEQ multiplex PCR, the TCRdb table keeps only in-frame clones and is missing some. The sample consists of under 130,000 clones, 92% of them appearing once. This CDR3 comprises 15 residues. The J segment lost 5 bases and the V segment lost 7 bases, leaving 11 bases of the junction unmatched. Per the germline V gene, CDR1 is MNHEY and CDR2 is SVGEGT. Turning to this clone: Its cognate antigen is unknown.

This receptor was identified in an adult in good health. This sample comprised peripheral blood, obtained on day 0 of AZD1222 vaccination. This chain uses TRBV6-2 or TRBV6-3 with TRBJ2-7, with 10 bases lining up with TRBD2. The CDR3 nucleotides read TGTGCCAGCACCCCCTCAGCGGGAGGGGGCCACGAGCAGTACTTC. Its protein is CASTPSAGGGHEQYF.